This T cell receptor beta chain emerged from a study of blood T cell repertoires in COVID-19. The overall study: PBMCs, B-cell-depleted T cells, or T cells were the source of the cDNA or gDNA that made up the material.

Clones were sequenced by immunoSEQ multiplex PCR, and TCRdb holds only the in-frame ones, with some missing. The sample carries about 95,000 clones, approximately 84% recorded once. The germline V gene encodes CDR1 SGHRS and CDR2 YFSETQ. This CDR3 is built from 17 residues. V lost 3 bases, J lost 0 bases, and 7 bases stayed unmatched. V and J are TRBV5-1 and TRBJ2-3, with 10 bases fitting TRBD2. Material: peripheral blood. The clonotype was recovered from a human donor in a cohort sampled during active COVID-19. CDR3 sequence: CASSSYRTSGSTDTQYF. The CDR3 nucleotides are TGCGCCAGCAGCTCTTATAGGACTAGCGGAAGCACAGATACGCAGTATTTT.